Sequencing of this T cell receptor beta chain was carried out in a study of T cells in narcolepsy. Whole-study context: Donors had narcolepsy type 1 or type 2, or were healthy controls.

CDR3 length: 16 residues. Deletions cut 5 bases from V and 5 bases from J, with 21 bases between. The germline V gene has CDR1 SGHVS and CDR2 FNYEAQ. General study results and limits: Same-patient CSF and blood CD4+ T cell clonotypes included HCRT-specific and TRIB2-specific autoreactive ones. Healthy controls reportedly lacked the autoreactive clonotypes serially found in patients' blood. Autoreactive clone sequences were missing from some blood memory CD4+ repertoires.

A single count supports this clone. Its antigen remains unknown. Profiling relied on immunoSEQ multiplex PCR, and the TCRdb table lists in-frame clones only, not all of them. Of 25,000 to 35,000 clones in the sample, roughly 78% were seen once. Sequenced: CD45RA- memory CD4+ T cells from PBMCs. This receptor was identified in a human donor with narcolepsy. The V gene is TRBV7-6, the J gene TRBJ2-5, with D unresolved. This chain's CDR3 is CASSPIDVGLGETQYF. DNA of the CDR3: TGTGCCAGCAGCCCAATAGATGTGGGCCTGGGGGAGACCCAGTACTTC.